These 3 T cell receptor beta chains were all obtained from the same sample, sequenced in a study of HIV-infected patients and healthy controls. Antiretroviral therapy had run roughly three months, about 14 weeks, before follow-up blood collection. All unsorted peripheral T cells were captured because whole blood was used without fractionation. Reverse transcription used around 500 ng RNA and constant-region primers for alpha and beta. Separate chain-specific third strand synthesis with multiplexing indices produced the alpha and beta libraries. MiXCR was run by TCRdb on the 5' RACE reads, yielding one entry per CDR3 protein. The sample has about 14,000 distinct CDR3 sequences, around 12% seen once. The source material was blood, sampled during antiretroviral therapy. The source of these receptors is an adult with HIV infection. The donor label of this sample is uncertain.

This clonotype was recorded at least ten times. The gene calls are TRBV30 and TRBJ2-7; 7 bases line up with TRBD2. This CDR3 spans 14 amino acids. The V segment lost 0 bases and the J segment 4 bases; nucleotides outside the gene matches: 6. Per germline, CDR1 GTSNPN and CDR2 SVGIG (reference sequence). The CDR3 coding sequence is TGTGCCTGGAGTGTAACGGGAGGAGGTTACGAGCAGTACTTC. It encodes CAWSVTGGGYEQYF.

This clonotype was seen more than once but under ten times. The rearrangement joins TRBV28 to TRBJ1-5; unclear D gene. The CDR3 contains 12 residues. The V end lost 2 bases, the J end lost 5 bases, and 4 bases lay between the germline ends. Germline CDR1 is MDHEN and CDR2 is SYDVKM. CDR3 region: CASSLIHQPQHF. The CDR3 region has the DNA TGTGCCAGCAGTTTAATTCATCAGCCCCAGCATTTT.

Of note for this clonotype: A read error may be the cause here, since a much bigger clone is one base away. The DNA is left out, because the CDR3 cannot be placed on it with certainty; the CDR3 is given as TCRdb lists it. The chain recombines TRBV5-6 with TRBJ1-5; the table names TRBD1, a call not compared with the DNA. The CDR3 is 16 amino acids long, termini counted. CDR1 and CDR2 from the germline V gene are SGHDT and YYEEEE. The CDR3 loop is CASSFGTGSGNQPQRF.